The 27 T cell receptor beta chains below come from one sample, sequenced in a study of blood T cell repertoires in COVID-19. TCRdb's copy holds only in-frame clones and misses some; the assay was immunoSEQ multiplex PCR. The top ten hold 5.5% to 8.5% of the sample, which has a few hundred thousand clones, about nine tenths seen once. What was sequenced was peripheral blood. Receptors were obtained from a woman aged 25-40 years who had recovered from COVID-19.

This clone was counted once. The chain recombines TRBV5-1 with TRBJ1-1, with 8 bases identical to TRBD1. Germline V gives CDR1 SGHRS, CDR2 YFSETQ. The CDR3 extends over 15 amino acids. The V and J ends lost 4 bases and 5 bases, in that order; junction bases with no gene match: 10. The CDR3 DNA follows: TGCGCCAGCAGCCCCACGGGACAGGTTTATACTGAAGCTTTCTTT. Translation gives CASSPTGQVYTEAFF.

The sample holds a few counts of this clone. The CDR3 DNA reads TGTGCCAGCTCACCCATACTTCGACAGGGGACAATCTACAATGAGCAGTTCTTC. This encodes CASSPILRQGTIYNEQFF. This chain connects TRBV18 to TRBJ2-1; 8 bases line up with TRBD1. V dropped 3 bases and J dropped 3; count of bases not matched to a gene: 13. Germline V CDR1 and CDR2: KGHSH, LQKENI. The CDR3 length is 18 residues.

This clone appeared once. The chain recombines TRBV18 with TRBJ2-3; 7 positions match TRBD2. Trimming took 2 bases from V and 5 from J; bases not matched to a gene: 4. Germline CDR1 KGHSH, CDR2 LQKENI. The CDR3 runs to 14 residues. CDR3 coding DNA: TGTGCCAGCTCACCAAGGCTAGCGGTAGATACGCAGTATTTT. Protein product: CASSPRLAVDTQYF.

The chain has TRBV9 and TRBJ1-3; possible D gene TRBD1, 6 bases. The germline V gene encodes CDR1 SGDLS and CDR2 YYNGEE. The CDR3 length is 15 residues. V dropped 0 bases and J dropped 6 bases, with 13 bases sitting between them. In DNA form, the CDR3 reads TGTGCCAGCAGCGTAGGGACAGCCGAAGTAAACACCATATATTTT. This encodes CASSVGTAEVNTIYF.

The chain employs TRBV15 and TRBJ2-7, with D perhaps TRBD1 (5 bases). The length of the CDR3 is 16 residues. Germline CDR1 is LNHNV and CDR2 is YYDKDF (reference sequence). V lost 0 bases and J lost 1, with 13 bases in between. Here the CDR3 reads CATSRDKAGLSYEQYF. In DNA, the CDR3 is TGTGCCACCAGCAGAGATAAGGCAGGGCTATCCTACGAGCAGTACTTC.

This chain joins TRBV15 and TRBJ1-2, with 8 bases aligning to TRBD1. V was pared by 0 bases and J by 3 bases, with 3 bases of the junction left unmatched. This CDR3 spans 15 amino acids. Germline CDR1 LNHNV, CDR2 YYDKDF (reference sequence). CDR3 sequence (DNA): TGTGCCACCAGCAGAGATGGGACAGGAGACTATGGCTACACCTTC. Protein sequence: CATSRDGTGDYGYTF.

This clone was observed a handful of times. This chain uses TRBV19 with TRBJ1-3; a possible D gene is TRBD1 (6 bases). V lost 4 bases and J lost 0, with 13 bases in between. CDR3 length: 16 amino acids. CDR1 LNHDA and CDR2 SQIVND come from the germline V gene (reference sequence). CDR3 DNA sequence: TGTGCCAGTAGTACTTCGACAGGTCTCTCTGGAAACACCATATATTTT. Its translation: CASSTSTGLSGNTIYF.

The rearrangement links TRBV6-5 to TRBJ2-3, with 9 bases aligning to TRBD2. The junction had 8 bases not matched to a gene; V was cut back by 11 bases and J by 5 bases. Germline CDR1 and CDR2: MNHEY and SVGAGI. This CDR3 spans 13 amino acids. DNA for the CDR3: TGTGCCTCCCTGCGGGGGGGCAGAGATACGCAGTATTTT. It codes for CASLRGGRDTQYF.

J is TRBJ2-5 and V is TRBV9, with a weak D call TRBD2 (6 bases). From germline, CDR1 is SGDLS and CDR2 YYNGEE. V lost 10 bases and J 2 bases, leaving 15 bases between the germline ends. CDR3 length: 13 residues. The CDR3 reads CASGDWNQETQYF. CDR3 in DNA: TGTGCCTCGGGGGACTGGAATCAAGAGACCCAGTACTTC.

As regards this clone: Other nucleotide sequences in the sample specify the same CDR3. The gene calls are TRBV7-2 and TRBJ1-4, with 10 bases matching TRBD1. Germline V gives CDR1 SGHTA, CDR2 FQGNSA. The CDR3 runs 14 residues. The trim removed 5 bases at V and 4 bases at J, leaving 1 base unmatched. This CDR3 reads CASSRDRGNEKLFF. CDR3 sequence (DNA): TGTGCCAGCAGCAGGGACAGGGGTAATGAAAAACTGTTTTTT.

Here the CDR3 DNA reads TGCGCCAGCAGCTTGTATCGAGCTTTCTTT. Translating gives CASSLYRAFF. The V gene is TRBV5-1, the J gene TRBJ1-1; D not resolved. Germline V gene lookup returns CDR1 SGHRS and CDR2 YFSETQ. This CDR3 is built from 10 residues. Trimming took off 1 base at V and 10 bases at J, with 5 bases between the two ends.

This sequence joins TRBV5-4 and TRBJ2-7, with 9 bases identical to TRBD1. Germline V gene lookup returns CDR1 SGHNT and CDR2 YYREEE (reference sequence). V was clipped by 1 base and J by 4 bases; unmatched bases: 6. This CDR3 comprises 15 residues. The DNA for the CDR3 is TGTGCCAGCAGCTTGATAGGGACAGGGCAATACGAGCAGTACTTC. Encoded protein: CASSLIGTGQYEQYF.

This chain joins TRBV27 and TRBJ2-3; 7 bases are a match to TRBD2. CDR1 is MNHEY and CDR2 is SMNVEV in the germline V gene (reference sequence). The CDR3 totals 16 residues. V shed 2 bases, J shed 0 bases, and the junction held 5 bases outside the gene matches. CDR3 sequence (DNA): TGTGCCAGCAGTTTAGCGACTAGCTATAGCACAGATACGCAGTATTTT. Translated, it gives CASSLATSYSTDTQYF.

The chain recombines TRBV5-8 with TRBJ2-3; D is uncertain. Germline CDR1 reads SGHTS; CDR2 reads YDEGEE. V was cut by 2 bases and J by 4 bases, with 8 bases left in between. The CDR3 is 13 residues long. The CDR3 bases are TGTGCCAGCAGCTTTGAGGATTCAGATACGCAGTATTTT. Translation gives CASSFEDSDTQYF.

The chain combines TRBV7-2 with TRBJ1-5, with D possibly TRBD1 on 5 matching bases. Trimming left V 1 base short and J 0 bases short, with 13 bases between. Germline CDR1 reads SGHTA; CDR2 reads FQGNSA. This CDR3 is 17 amino acids long. The DNA of the CDR3 is TGTGCCAGCAGCTTAGTAACAGGCGGTACTAGCAATCAGCCCCAGCATTTT. Its translation: CASSLVTGGTSNQPQHF.

V usage is TRBV5-1 and J usage is TRBJ1-1, with 7 bases aligning to TRBD1. With 4 bases clipped from V and 1 base from J, the junction kept 7 bases outside the gene matches. The CDR3 loop spans 15 amino acids. Germline loops: CDR1 SGHRS, CDR2 YFSETQ. The CDR3 DNA is TGCGCCAGCAGCACCACAGGGGTAGAGAACACTGAAGCTTTCTTT. Its translation is CASSTTGVENTEAFF.

The CDR3 DNA is TGTGCCAGCAGTTTCCCGGGACAGGTCTCCTACAATGAGCAGTTCTTC. Translated, it gives CASSFPGQVSYNEQFF. The chain joins TRBV28 to TRBJ2-1, with TRBD1 identical over 8 bases. CDR1 MDHEN and CDR2 SYDVKM come from the germline V gene. CDR3 length: 16 residues. J gave up 0 bases and V 3 bases, and 4 bases lay outside the gene matches.

This chain links TRBV7-9 with TRBJ1-1; TRBD1 might be the D (5 bases). The CDR3 has 14 residues. The V end lost 4 bases, the J end lost 2 bases, and 11 bases lay between the germline ends. Germline CDR1 reads SEHNR; CDR2 reads FQNEAQ (reference sequence). The CDR3 region is CASSSDTINTEAFF. The CDR3 nucleotides are TGTGCCAGCAGCTCGGACACGATTAACACTGAAGCTTTCTTT.

This sequence joins TRBV27 and TRBJ2-7, with D unclear. V dropped 0 bases and J dropped 3 bases, with 12 bases sitting between them. Per the germline V gene, CDR1 is MNHEY and CDR2 is SMNVEV (reference sequence). The CDR3 contains 15 residues. The CDR3 reads CASSLSRLNHYEQYF. The DNA for the CDR3 is TGTGCCAGCAGTTTATCGAGACTTAACCACTACGAGCAGTACTTC.

This clone appeared a single time. The rearrangement links TRBV28 to TRBJ1-2; 7 nucleotides line up with TRBD1. J gave up 7 bases and V 5 bases, and 4 bases lay outside the gene matches. This CDR3 region has 12 residues. Per germline, CDR1 MDHEN and CDR2 SYDVKM. The CDR3 here is CASSLRQGGYTF. The CDR3 coding sequence is TGTGCCAGCAGTCTCAGACAGGGTGGCTACACCTTC.

The genes are TRBV9 and TRBJ2-7, with D unclear. Deletions cut 0 bases from V and 2 bases from J, with 6 bases between. The germline V gene encodes CDR1 SGDLS and CDR2 YYNGEE. The CDR3 runs to 13 residues. For the CDR3, the DNA is TGTGCCAGCAGCGTAGAACAGACCTACGAGCAGTACTTC. As protein: CASSVEQTYEQYF.

The rearrangement joins TRBV6-6 to TRBJ2-5; 12 bases agree with TRBD1. J gave up 7 bases and V 4 bases, and 7 bases lay outside the gene matches. Germline assignment: CDR1 MNHNY and CDR2 SVGAGI (reference sequence). The CDR3 is 15 residues long. DNA of the CDR3: TGTGCCAGCAGTTTCCGGGACAGGGGGCTTGGGACCCAGTACTTC. Residues: CASSFRDRGLGTQYF.

The chain couples TRBV28 to TRBJ2-1; 11 positions match TRBD2. Germline CDR1 reads MDHEN; CDR2 reads SYDVKM. V gave up 6 bases and J gave up 4 bases; unmatched junction bases: 5. CDR3 size: 15 residues. CDR3 in DNA: TGTGCCAGCAGCCAAGGGACTAGCGGTTACAATGAGCAGTTCTTC. This translates into CASSQGTSGYNEQFF.

This clone was counted once. Distinct nucleotide sequences in the sample also encode this CDR3. The rearrangement joins TRBV14 to TRBJ1-2, with a possible D match to TRBD1 (5 bases). This CDR3 has 14 residues. Trimming took 1 base from V and 4 from J, leaving 10 bases between them. Germline values: CDR1 SGHDN, CDR2 FVKESK. The CDR3 sequence is CASSQGGGPYGYTF. The CDR3 coding sequence is TGTGCCAGCAGCCAAGGGGGGGGTCCCTATGGCTACACCTTC.

The V and J genes are TRBV27 and TRBJ1-2; D might be TRBD1 (5 bases). The germline CDR1 and CDR2 sequences are MNHEY and SMNVEV (reference sequence). Trimming shortened V by 6 bases and J by 3 bases, and 20 bases separated the two germline ends. This CDR3 spans 16 amino acids. The CDR3, as DNA: TGTGCCAGCAGAACAAAGGTTAGGGGCCGGGACTATGGCTACACCTTC. This sequence encodes CASRTKVRGRDYGYTF.

This clone was found once. The rearrangement links TRBV6-5 to TRBJ1-1, with a tentative D call TRBD1 (5 bases). V was clipped by 7 bases and J by 0 bases, with 12 bases between them. Germline CDR1 and CDR2: MNHEY and SVGAGI. The CDR3 is 14 residues long. The CDR3 reads CASTLGQMNTEAFF. CDR3 DNA sequence: TGTGCCAGCACCCTGGGGCAGATGAACACTGAAGCTTTCTTT.

This clone was recorded once. Written as DNA, the CDR3 is TGTGCCAGCAGTGTTTCTTCAGGGGCCTACAATGAGCAGTTCTTC. It encodes CASSVSSGAYNEQFF. The chain employs TRBV2 and TRBJ2-1; possibly TRBD1 for D (6 bases). Trimming took off 4 bases at V and 2 bases at J, with 12 bases between the two ends. Germline V gives CDR1 SNHLY, CDR2 FYNNEI. CDR3 length equals 15 residues.